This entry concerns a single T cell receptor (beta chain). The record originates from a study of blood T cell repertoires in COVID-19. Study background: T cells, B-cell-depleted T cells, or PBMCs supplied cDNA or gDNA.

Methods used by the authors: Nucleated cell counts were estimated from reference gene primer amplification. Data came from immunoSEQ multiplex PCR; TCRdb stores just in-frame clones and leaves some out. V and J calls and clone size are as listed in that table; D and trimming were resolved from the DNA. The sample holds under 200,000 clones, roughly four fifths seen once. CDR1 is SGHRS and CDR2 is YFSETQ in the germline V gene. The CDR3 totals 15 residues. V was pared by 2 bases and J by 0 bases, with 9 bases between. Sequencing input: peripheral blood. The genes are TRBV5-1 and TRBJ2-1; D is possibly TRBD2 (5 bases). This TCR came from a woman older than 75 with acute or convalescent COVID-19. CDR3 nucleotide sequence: TGCGCCAGCAGCTTACCGGGAAGCTCCTACAATGAGCAGTTCTTC. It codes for CASSLPGSSYNEQFF.